This TCR beta chain was retrieved from a study of tumor-infiltrating lymphocytes in localized non-small cell lung cancer. As for the study in general: Several tumor histologies, both smoking statuses, and some post-neoadjuvant chemotherapy samples were included.

The CDR3 is 15 residues long. V was cut by 3 bases and J by 4 bases, with 13 bases left in between. CDR1 and CDR2 from the germline V gene are KGHSH and LQKENI. Study-wide results and limits: IM1 and IM2 tumors showed no difference in T-cell fraction. Only some patients had TCR sequencing, depending on available tissue. Each assay used a separate piece of the same tissue.

On this clone itself: Antigen unknown.

Assay: immunoSEQ multiplex PCR; the TCRdb copy retains only in-frame clones and omits some. This table holds about 15,000 clones, roughly two thirds found once. This chain joins TRBV18 and TRBJ2-1; the D gene is possibly TRBD2 (6 bases). The TCR originated in a human donor with non-small cell lung cancer. Sequencing was performed on lung tumor tissue. CDR3 region: CASSPGGPRYNEQFF. The DNA of the CDR3 is TGTGCCAGCTCACCGGGAGGACCCCGATACAATGAGCAGTTCTTC.